This T cell receptor (beta chain) was captured in a study of glioma-infiltrating T cells after dendritic cell vaccination. Study context: Dendritic cells derived from monocytes and pulsed with autologous tumor lysate formed the vaccine. Study results and caveats: TCR clonality showed no direct relationship with survival.

The immunoSEQ assay amplified TCRB CDR3 from up to 2 ug DNA. Sequenced by immunoSEQ multiplex PCR; TCRdb stores in-frame clones only, minus some. Of over 90,000 clones in the sample, about four fifths were seen once. Germline V gene sequence: CDR1 ENHRY, CDR2 SYGVKD. CDR3 length: 12 amino acids. Losses at the gene ends were 6 bases for V and 7 bases for J; bases not matched to a gene: 5. For this clone: Its antigen remains unidentified.

The starting material was blood, obtained before dendritic cell vaccination. The sequence derives from a human donor with glioblastoma. The chain is built from TRBV10-3 and TRBJ1-2, with 7 bases aligning to TRBD1. The CDR3 DNA reads TGTGCCATCAGGACTCAGGGGGGTGGCTACACCTTC. Its translation: CAIRTQGGGYTF.